This entry lists 20 T cell receptor beta chains sequenced from one sample in a study of blood T cell repertoires in COVID-19 (dated by TCRdb to about 2020). The protocol used for the library was the immunoSEQ multiplex PCR assay. TCRdb stores this immuneACCESS table with in-frame sequences only. Part of the clones is absent; in the studies checked, under half of the shortfall reflects unresolved V genes, and no reason is known for the rest. For this sample there are about 150,000 clones; roughly 84% appear just once. Roughly 2.9% of the sample comes from the top ten. The sequenced sample consisted of peripheral blood. The receptors were gathered from a woman aged 55-70 years with acute or convalescent COVID-19.

The V and J genes are TRBV5-1 and TRBJ2-1; 9 bases are shared with TRBD1. V shed 0 bases and J 6 bases; nucleotides not matched to a gene: 4. The length of the CDR3 is 15 residues. Germline assignment: CDR1 SGHRS and CDR2 YFSETQ. Here the CDR3 DNA reads TGCGCCAGCAGCTTGGAGGGACAGGGTCCCAATGAGCAGTTCTTC. This encodes CASSLEGQGPNEQFF. The entire variable domain, with the rest obtained from reference TRBV5-1 and TRBJ2-1, is as follows: KAGVTQTPRYLIKTRGQQVTLSCSPISGHRSVSWYQQTPGQGLQFLFEYFSETQRNKGNFPGRFSGRQFSNSRSEMNVSTLELGDSALYLCASSLEGQGPNEQFFGPGTRLTVL.

This chain connects TRBV12-3 or TRBV12-4 to TRBJ1-4; no firm D call. The CDR3 is made up of 13 amino acids. Trimming removed 8 bases at V and 4 bases at J, with 11 bases between. For the CDR3, the DNA is TGTGCCAGCTCAAAAGCCCTTAATGAAAAACTGTTTTTT. Its protein is CASSKALNEKLFF.

This clone was observed once. The chain couples TRBV15 to TRBJ1-1; 7 bases are shared with TRBD1. After removal of 3 bases from V and 8 bases from J, the junction contained 15 bases not matched to a gene. This CDR3 contains 16 residues. Germline CDR1 and CDR2: LNHNV and YYDKDF (reference sequence). CDR3 sequence reads: CATSSRDRSFRGEAFF. CDR3 DNA sequence: TGTGCCACCAGCAGCCGGGACAGATCCTTTCGGGGGGAAGCTTTCTTT.

The gene calls are TRBV12-3 or TRBV12-4 and TRBJ2-7; TRBD2 agrees at 7 bases. Germline trimming cut 4 bases from V and 2 bases from J; bases unmatched to any gene: 2. The CDR3 spans 13 residues. The CDR3 DNA is TGTGCCAGCAGTTCCGCGGGAGCCTACGAGCAGTACTTC. This encodes CASSSAGAYEQYF.

The J gene is TRBJ1-6, the V gene TRBV12-5, with 8 positions matching TRBD1. The germline V gene encodes CDR1 LGHNT and CDR2 FRNRAP. This CDR3 has 15 residues. V shed 6 bases, J shed 1 base, and the junction held 2 bases outside the gene matches. The CDR3 here is CASGQGASYNSPLHF. CDR3 coding DNA: TGTGCTAGTGGCCAGGGGGCGTCCTATAATTCACCCCTCCACTTT.

This clone was counted once. This CDR3 reads CASSLVLAGAYEQYF. CDR3 coding DNA: TGTGCCAGCAGCTTGGTCCTAGCGGGGGCTTACGAGCAGTACTTC. This rearrangement joins TRBV5-5 to TRBJ2-7; TRBD2 aligns across 10 bases. This CDR3 comprises 15 residues. Per germline, CDR1 SGHKS and CDR2 YYEKEE (reference sequence). V lost 0 bases to trimming and J lost 4 bases; unmatched junction nucleotides: 4. Full variable domain (rest looked up from reference TRBV5-5 and TRBJ2-7): DAGVTQSPTHLIKTRGQQVTLRCSPISGHKSVSWYQQVLGQGPQFIFQYYEKEERGRGNFPDRFSARQFPNYSSELNVNALLLGDSALYLCASSLVLAGAYEQYFGPGTRLTVT.

The genes are TRBV7-6 and TRBJ2-7; 9 bases align to TRBD1. Germline-derived CDR1 and CDR2 are SGHVS and FNYEAQ. The CDR3 contains 14 residues. The trim removed 5 bases at V and 4 bases at J, leaving 6 bases unmatched. The CDR3 nucleotides read TGTGCCAGCAGCCCCACCGGACAGGGGTACGAGCAGTACTTC. Protein product: CASSPTGQGYEQYF.

The rearrangement uses TRBV7-9 and TRBJ1-1, with D possibly being TRBD1 (6 bases). CDR3 size: 14 residues. Trimming removed 3 bases from V and 1 base from J, with 9 bases in between. CDR1 and CDR2 (germline): SEHNR, FQNEAQ (reference sequence). CDR3 in amino acids: CASSFTQGNTEAFF. CDR3 bases: TGTGCCAGCAGCTTTACACAGGGGAACACTGAAGCTTTCTTT.

The J gene is TRBJ1-2, the V gene TRBV7-9; 9 bases are shared with TRBD1. Germline-derived CDR1 and CDR2 are SEHNR and FQNEAQ (reference sequence). The trim removed 1 base at V and 3 bases at J, leaving 3 bases unmatched. The CDR3 is 15 amino acids. CDR3 sequence: CASSLGQGGDYGYTF. CDR3 nucleotide sequence: TGTGCCAGCAGCTTAGGACAGGGGGGAGACTATGGCTACACCTTC.

The rearrangement links TRBV10-3 to TRBJ1-6; 7 bases are a match to TRBD1. Germline CDR1 ENHRY, CDR2 SYGVKD. V was clipped by 4 bases and J by 3 bases; unmatched bases: 6. The CDR3 covers 16 residues. The CDR3 is CAISADRVVYNSPLHF. In nucleotides, the CDR3 is TGTGCCATCAGTGCAGACAGGGTGGTCTATAATTCACCCCTCCACTTT.

The V call is TRBV7-2, the J call TRBJ1-2, with a tentative D call TRBD1 (6 bases). The germline V and J ends were trimmed by 5 bases and 4 bases, with 14 bases remaining between them. The germline V gene encodes CDR1 SGHTA and CDR2 FQGNSA. The CDR3 spans 14 residues. The CDR3 DNA follows: TGTGCCAGCAGCCAGGAATGGGGGCCCTATGGCTACACCTTC. Translated, it gives CASSQEWGPYGYTF.

This clone showed up just a few times. The gene calls are TRBV6-5 and TRBJ1-6, with 10 bases lining up with TRBD1. This CDR3 contains 16 residues. The germline V gene encodes CDR1 MNHEY and CDR2 SVGAGI. With 3 bases clipped from V and 10 bases from J, the junction kept 9 bases outside the gene matches. In nucleotides, the CDR3 is TGTGCCAGCAGTTATCCTCCGGGACAGGGGAACTCACCCCTCCACTTT. This sequence encodes CASSYPPGQGNSPLHF.

The V gene is TRBV7-2, the J gene TRBJ2-1; 11 bases fit TRBD2. Germline CDR1 and CDR2: SGHTA and FQGNSA. The CDR3 runs 15 residues. J gave up 15 bases and V 1 base, and 11 bases lay outside the gene matches. The DNA of the CDR3 is TGTGCCAGCAGCTTAGTGGTAGCGGGGGGGGACTCGCCGTTCTTC. Translation: CASSLVVAGGDSPFF.

CDR3 residues: CASNEGTGNSPLHF. The DNA of the CDR3 is TGTGCCAGTAATGAGGGGACAGGTAATTCACCCCTCCACTTT. The V call is TRBV19, the J call TRBJ1-6, with TRBD1 matching 8 bases. V lost 7 bases and J lost 6; bases outside the gene matches: 5. The CDR3 length is 14 residues. Per the germline V gene, CDR1 is LNHDA and CDR2 is SQIVND (reference sequence).

V gene TRBV10-1 combines with J gene TRBJ2-7, with 9 bases matching TRBD1. This CDR3 spans 15 amino acids. CDR1 WNHNN and CDR2 SYGVQD come from the germline V gene (reference sequence). Trimming took 6 bases from V and 2 from J; bases not matched to a gene: 8. CDR3 region: CASRIHDRGAYEQYF. As DNA, the CDR3 is TGCGCCAGCAGGATTCATGACAGGGGGGCCTACGAGCAGTACTTC.

The chain uses TRBV28 and TRBJ1-2; D is uncertain. CDR1 and CDR2 from the germline V gene are MDHEN and SYDVKM. This CDR3 comprises 12 residues. V lost 2 bases, J lost 8 bases, and 9 bases lay in between. In DNA, the CDR3 is TGTGCCAGCAGTTTAAATAAGAGGGGCTACACCTTC. Protein product: CASSLNKRGYTF.

V is TRBV19 and J is TRBJ2-2, with D perhaps matching TRBD1 (5 bases). Germline V lookup: CDR1 LNHDA, CDR2 SQIVND (reference sequence). Trimming took off 3 bases at V and 1 base at J, with 6 bases between the two ends. This CDR3 region has 14 residues. The chain's CDR3 is CASSMGRNTGELFF. CDR3 in DNA: TGTGCCAGTAGTATGGGGCGGAACACCGGGGAGCTGTTTTTT.

The rearrangement joins TRBV11-2 to TRBJ2-7; 12 nucleotides agree with TRBD1. V was clipped by 4 bases and J by 6 bases; unmatched bases: 13. The length of the CDR3 is 17 residues. CDR1 and CDR2 from the germline V gene are SGHAT and FQNNGV. The CDR3 here is CASSSWLQGQGAIEQYF. The CDR3 region has the DNA TGTGCCAGCAGCTCCTGGCTCCAGGGACAGGGGGCGATCGAGCAGTACTTC.

This chain links TRBV7-8 with TRBJ2-3, with 14 positions matching TRBD2. Germline assignment: CDR1 SGHVS and CDR2 FQNEAQ. V lost 5 bases and J lost 6; bases outside the gene matches: 7. The CDR3 is 16 residues long. CDR3 DNA: TGTGCCAGCAGCCAGACTAGCGGGGGGGCTTCGGATACGCAGTATTTT. Residues: CASSQTSGGASDTQYF.

This clone was recorded a few times. V is TRBV5-4 and J is TRBJ2-5, with TRBD1 identical over 10 bases. CDR3 length equals 16 residues. Germline assignment: CDR1 SGHNT and CDR2 YYREEE (reference sequence). The V and J ends lost 0 bases and 5 bases, in that order; junction bases with no gene match: 7. The DNA for the CDR3 is TGTGCCAGCAGCTTGGCGGACAGGGGGTTTTTTGAGACCCAGTACTTC. Its translation is CASSLADRGFFETQYF.